This entry lists 26 T cell receptor beta chains sequenced from one sample in a study of blood T cell repertoires in COVID-19 (dated by TCRdb to the early 2020s). The library was made by the immunoSEQ multiplex PCR assay. This is the immuneACCESS table as TCRdb keeps it, with only in-frame sequences that have V and J called. A part of the clones is gone; compared with another copy, unresolved V genes explain less than half, and the rest is unexplained. The sample profile shows approximately 70,000 clones; roughly 91% of them were found once. The top ten constitute around 7.3% of the sample. The sequenced material came from peripheral blood. These receptors originate from a man aged 40-49 years with COVID-19, enrolled during active disease.

In its sample, this clone was seen a few times. The V and J genes are TRBV27 and TRBJ2-1; D is undetermined. V was clipped by 3 bases and J by 0 bases, with 12 bases between them. This CDR3 is 16 amino acids long. Germline V gene lookup returns CDR1 MNHEY and CDR2 SMNVEV (reference sequence). The CDR3 here is CASSFRSRSSYNEQFF. The DNA of the CDR3 is TGTGCCAGCAGTTTCCGCTCCCGTAGCTCCTACAATGAGCAGTTCTTC.

The V gene is TRBV6-5, the J gene TRBJ1-2, with 10 bases identical to TRBD1. The V gene's germline CDR1 is MNHEY and CDR2 SVGAGI. The CDR3 runs to 15 residues. V trimming: 5 bases; J trimming: 6 bases; junction bases outside the gene matches: 9. This CDR3 reads CASSTRQGALDGYTF. CDR3 DNA: TGTGCCAGCAGTACAAGACAGGGGGCATTGGATGGCTACACCTTC.

The V call is TRBV9, the J call TRBJ1-3, with 7 bases matching TRBD1. After removal of 4 bases from V and 0 bases from J, the junction contained 1 base not matched to a gene. Germline assignment: CDR1 SGDLS and CDR2 YYNGEE. The CDR3 is made up of 14 amino acids. CDR3 coding DNA: TGTGCCAGCAGCCCAGGGGGCTCTGGAAACACCATATATTTT. Amino acid sequence: CASSPGGSGNTIYF.

V is TRBV19 and J is TRBJ2-3; a weak D match, TRBD1 (6 bases). Germline V lookup: CDR1 LNHDA, CDR2 SQIVND (reference sequence). The CDR3 totals 14 residues. Trimming shortened V by 9 bases and J by 0 bases, and 13 bases separated the two germline ends. CDR3 loop: CASDPGHSTDTQYF. DNA for the CDR3: TGTGCCAGCGATCCGGGACATAGCACAGATACGCAGTATTTT.

V gene TRBV3-1 (or the pseudogene TRBV3-2) combines with J gene TRBJ2-1, with 11 bases that match TRBD2. Germline CDR1 reads LGHDT; CDR2 reads YNNKEL (reference sequence). V lost 2 bases and J lost 8; bases outside the gene matches: 5. The CDR3 extends over 15 amino acids. CDR3 nucleotide sequence: TGTGCCAGCAGCCAACTAGCGGGGGGTCTATATGAGCAGTTCTTC. Its translation: CASSQLAGGLYEQFF.

The chain links TRBV19 to TRBJ1-1; the match to TRBD1 covers 8 bases. V dropped 4 bases and J dropped 0; count of bases not matched to a gene: 7. The germline CDR1 and CDR2 sequences are LNHDA and SQIVND (reference sequence). CDR3 length: 16 amino acids. CDR3 amino acids: CASSTDRANMNTEAFF. For the CDR3, the DNA is TGTGCCAGTAGTACGGACAGGGCAAACATGAACACTGAAGCTTTCTTT.

CDR3 in amino acids: CAISEKQGNGELFF. CDR3 bases: TGTGCCATCAGTGAGAAACAGGGTAACGGGGAGCTGTTTTTT. The V call is TRBV10-3, the J call TRBJ2-2, with D possibly being TRBD1 (6 bases). The CDR3 loop spans 14 amino acids. Germline CDR1 ENHRY, CDR2 SYGVKD. V was pared by 2 bases and J by 7 bases, with 11 bases between.

V gene TRBV19 combines with J gene TRBJ2-7; TRBD1 matches 7 bases. This CDR3 comprises 14 residues. Germline values: CDR1 LNHDA, CDR2 SQIVND (reference sequence). After removal of 6 bases from V and 6 bases from J, the junction contained 11 bases not matched to a gene. The CDR3 sequence is CASRKGQLMGEQYF. The CDR3 nucleotides are TGTGCCAGTAGAAAGGGACAGTTGATGGGCGAGCAGTACTTC.

The chain carries TRBV2 and TRBJ2-7, with 9 bases that match TRBD1. Germline values: CDR1 SNHLY, CDR2 FYNNEI. This CDR3 spans 15 amino acids. With V trimmed by 3 bases and J by 5 bases, 8 bases remained unmatched. Written as DNA, the CDR3 is TGTGCCAGCAGTGATGGGACAGGGCGAGCCCACGAGCAGTACTTC. Translated, it gives CASSDGTGRAHEQYF.

The genes are TRBV5-1 and TRBJ2-5; 11 positions match TRBD2. V was pared by 4 bases and J by 5 bases, with 10 bases of the junction left unmatched. The CDR3 is 16 residues long. Germline V gene sequence: CDR1 SGHRS, CDR2 YFSETQ. CDR3 sequence (DNA): TGCGCCAGCAGCGTGACTAGCGGGGCGACGGGGGAGACCCAGTACTTC. It codes for CASSVTSGATGETQYF.

The CDR3, as DNA: TGTGCCAGTAGTTTGGCAGGGGGAGTGAACACCATATATTTT. Protein product: CASSLAGGVNTIYF. This chain connects TRBV19 to TRBJ1-3; 7 nucleotides match TRBD1. CDR1 and CDR2 from the germline V gene are LNHDA and SQIVND (reference sequence). The CDR3 loop spans 14 amino acids. V shed 5 bases and J 7 bases; nucleotides not matched to a gene: 8.

The chain carries TRBV5-4 and TRBJ2-3; D not certain. Between the trimmed V and J ends, which lost 0 bases and 3 bases, there was a span of 11 bases. CDR1 SGHNT and CDR2 YYREEE come from the germline V gene (reference sequence). This CDR3 comprises 15 residues. The CDR3 sequence: CASSLDYSTTDTQYF. Here the CDR3 DNA reads TGTGCCAGCAGCTTGGACTATTCCACGACAGATACGCAGTATTTT.

In regard to this clone: An end of the junction differs from the germline gene, which may be a read error. This chain connects TRBV29-1 to TRBJ2-2, with 11 bases that match TRBD1. CDR3 length equals 14 residues. Germline CDR1 SQVTM, CDR2 ANQGSEA. In nucleotides, the CDR3 is TGCAGCGTGGAAGGGACAGGGGGCACCGGGGAGCTGTTTTTT. Protein: CSVEGTGGTGELFF.

To note about this clone: An end of the junction does not agree with germline; a read error may underlie this. The rearrangement links TRBV18 to TRBJ1-1; no clear D gene. This CDR3 is 13 amino acids long. CDR1 is KGHSH, CDR2 LQKENI, per germline. CDR3 region: CASSPFENSEAFF. As DNA, the CDR3 is TGTGCCAGCTCACCATTCGAGAACTCTGAAGCTTTCTTT.

This clone was counted a few times. The chain joins TRBV7-3 to TRBJ2-3; D is unclear. The length of the CDR3 is 13 residues. The germline gives CDR1 SGHTA, CDR2 FQGTGA. V was clipped by 1 base and J by 4 bases, with 6 bases between them. The chain's CDR3 is CASSLIVSDTQYF. The CDR3 DNA follows: TGTGCCAGCAGCTTAATTGTCTCAGATACGCAGTATTTT.

V is TRBV3-1 (or the pseudogene TRBV3-2) and J is TRBJ2-5; maybe TRBD2 (6 bases). This CDR3 has 12 residues. V was shortened by 4 bases and J by 7 bases, with 10 bases between the two germline ends. Germline values: CDR1 LGHDT, CDR2 YNNKEL (reference sequence). Here the CDR3 DNA reads TGTGCCAGCAGCCGGGAGGACGGGACCCAGTACTTC. Amino acid sequence: CASSREDGTQYF.

This chain links TRBV5-6 with TRBJ2-4, with a possible D match to TRBD2 (6 bases). This CDR3 contains 13 residues. The germline CDR1 and CDR2 sequences are SGHDT and YYEEEE. The V end lost 1 base, the J end lost 8 bases, and 10 bases lay between the germline ends. The DNA for the CDR3 is TGTGCCAGCAGCTTGAAAGGAGGGGACATTCAGTACTTC. Translation gives CASSLKGGDIQYF.

V gene TRBV20-1 combines with J gene TRBJ2-1; TRBD2 matches 12 bases. The CDR3 runs to 13 residues. Unmatched junction bases numbered 5, after V lost 3 bases and J lost 11 bases. Per germline, CDR1 DFQATT and CDR2 SNEGSKA (reference sequence). Written as DNA, the CDR3 is TGCAGTGCTAGTCAACTAGCGGGGGGACAGCAGTTCTTC. This codes for CSASQLAGGQQFF.

CDR3 sequence (DNA): TGCGCCAGCAGCCTCCTGACTAGCCTCACCGGGGAGCTGTTTTTT. As protein: CASSLLTSLTGELFF. This chain connects TRBV5-1 to TRBJ2-2, with TRBD2 matching 7 bases. The length of the CDR3 is 15 residues. The ends lost 4 bases at V and 4 bases at J; junction bases unmatched: 7. CDR1 is SGHRS and CDR2 is YFSETQ in the germline V gene.

This chain connects TRBV6-4 to TRBJ2-3, with D perhaps matching TRBD2 (5 bases). Trimming stripped 3 bases from V and 5 bases from J, with 12 bases between. Germline values: CDR1 MRHNA, CDR2 SNTAGT. This CDR3 comprises 14 residues. CDR3 protein: CASSDGRAVDTQYF. In nucleotides, the CDR3 is TGTGCCAGCAGTGATGGGCGGGCTGTAGATACGCAGTATTTT.

J is TRBJ1-3 and V is TRBV10-3; D is ambiguous. Per germline, CDR1 ENHRY and CDR2 SYGVKD. V shed 9 bases and J shed 0 bases, with 9 bases lying between them. CDR3 size: 13 residues. The CDR3: CAMTPDSGNTIYF. The CDR3 nucleotides read TGTGCCATGACTCCTGACTCTGGAAACACCATATATTTT.

The chain combines TRBV13 with TRBJ1-3, with D unclear. V was pared by 5 bases and J by 0 bases, with 5 bases between. This CDR3 is built from 13 residues. Germline V lookup: CDR1 PRHDT, CDR2 FYEKMQ (reference sequence). CDR3 bases: TGTGCCAGCAGCGACAACTCTGGAAACACCATATATTTT. Its protein product is CASSDNSGNTIYF.

V gene TRBV5-1 combines with J gene TRBJ2-1; D is ambiguous. V lost 3 bases and J 5 bases, leaving 21 bases between the germline ends. This CDR3 is 17 amino acids long. Germline CDR1 SGHRS, CDR2 YFSETQ. This chain's CDR3 is CASSSVGTTRRDNEQFF. For the CDR3, the DNA is TGCGCCAGCAGCTCAGTAGGCACGACCCGCCGGGACAATGAGCAGTTCTTC.

The rearrangement links TRBV19 to TRBJ2-3; possible D gene TRBD2, 5 bases. Trimming shortened V by 6 bases and J by 6 bases, and 10 bases separated the two germline ends. CDR1 is LNHDA, CDR2 SQIVND, per germline (reference sequence). The CDR3 is 12 amino acids. This chain's CDR3 is CASSHRGDTQYF. The CDR3 coding sequence is TGTGCCAGTAGCCACCGAGGGGATACGCAGTATTTT.

V gene TRBV24-1 combines with J gene TRBJ1-2; a possible D gene is TRBD1 (5 bases). This CDR3 contains 13 residues. The V end lost 5 bases, the J end lost 4 bases, and 10 bases lay between the germline ends. Germline V CDR1 and CDR2: KGHDR, SFDVKD. Here the CDR3 DNA reads TGTGCCACCAGTGGTGGGCAGGGCTATGGCTACACCTTC. Residues: CATSGGQGYGYTF.

V and J are TRBV28 and TRBJ2-5; unclear D gene. The length of the CDR3 is 12 residues. V was shortened by 8 bases and J by 0 bases, with 7 bases between the two germline ends. The germline V gene has CDR1 MDHEN and CDR2 SYDVKM. DNA for the CDR3: TGTGCCAGCCGAACAGACCAAGAGACCCAGTACTTC. Protein sequence: CASRTDQETQYF. Full variable domain (missing parts from reference TRBV28 and TRBJ2-5): DVKVTQSSRYLVKRTGEKVFLECVQDMDHENMFWYRQDPGLGLRLIYFSYDVKMKEKGDIPEGYSVSREKKERFSLILESASTNQTSMYLCASRTDQETQYFGPGTRLLVL.